This record concerns one TCR beta chain sequence. Its target is not known. This record comes from a study of T-cell reconstitution after alpha-beta-depleted transplantation in children. Study-wide points: As was reported, about two months after transplant, alpha-beta T cells came from several hundred expanded graft clones.

Researchers prepared the TCRbeta library using unique molecular identifiers, the study reports. TCRdb processed the PCR reads anew with MiXCR; each CDR3 protein has one entry. Among about a million distinct CDR3 sequences, roughly 29% were seen once, and the ten largest hold roughly 30%. The starting material was PBMCs, mostly from graft donor cells, obtained 360 days after TCRalphabeta/CD19-depleted stem cell transplant. The TCR comes from a boy in the first two years of life who had a stem cell transplant for SCID, so the T cells may come from the graft donor.

DNA for the CDR3: TGCGCCAGCAGGGAAACTAGCGACATTCAGTACTTC. This sequence encodes CASRETSDIQYF. This chain connects TRBV4-1 to TRBJ2-4; 7 positions agree with TRBD2. The junction had 4 bases not matched to a gene; V was cut back by 6 bases and J by 8 bases. The CDR3 consists of 12 residues. CDR1 and CDR2 from the germline V gene are MGHRA and YSYEKL.